These T cell receptor beta chains were read from a single sample in a study of blood T cell repertoires in COVID-19. Generated by immunoSEQ multiplex PCR, the TCRdb table keeps only in-frame clones and is missing some. Among 360,000 or so clones, less than 90% were seen once, and the ten largest hold 5% to 5.5%. Sequenced material: PBMCs or T cells enriched from blood (not recorded which). The receptors stem from a woman between 45 and 65 years old who had recovered from COVID-19. Both conserved end residues are part of each CDR3. The D gene is left open where the match is weak. Expanded clones are given a class, and other clones once, few, many or no size at all.

clone_size	d_call	v_call	cdr3_length	j_call	cdr3_nt	cdr3_aa
NA	TRBD2	TRBV7-2	14	TRBJ2-7	TGTGCCAGCAGCTTGGGGTCGATGCGGGAGCCCCTGTACTTC	CASSLGSMREPLYF
NA	TRBD1	TRBV29-1	16	TRBJ1-2	TGCAGCGCCGGTCCGAGACAGGGGCCGTCAAGCGACCTCTACACCTTC	CSAGPRQGPSSDLYTF
NA	NA	TRBV6-6	15	TRBJ2-2	TGTGCCAGCAGTTACACCCAGGGATTGACCGGGGAGCTGTTTTTT	CASSYTQGLTGELFF
NA	TRBD1	TRBV7-2	17	TRBJ2-1	TGTGCCAGCAGCTTACCTCGGACAGGGTGGACTCACAATGAGCAGTTCTTC	CASSLPRTGWTHNEQFF
NA	NA	TRBV6-2/TRBV6-3	16	TRBJ1-3	TGTGCCAGCAGTTACTACCGGGGGAGGACGAGAAACACCATATATTTT	CASSYYRGRTRNTIYF
NA	NA	TRBV7-9	19	TRBJ2-5	TGTGCCAGCAGCTTAGACCCTAGGTACGCGGGGCGGACGCAAGAGACCCAGTACTTC	CASSLDPRYAGRTQETQYF
NA	TRBD1	TRBV10-1	16	TRBJ2-2	TGCGCCAGCAGTGAGGTACGGGACAGGGTAGCAGGGGAGCTGTTTTTT	CASSEVRDRVAGELFF
NA	TRBD1	TRBV5-4	15	TRBJ1-3	TGTGCCAGCAGCTTGGCAGGGGGCACTGGAAACACCATATATTTT	CASSLAGGTGNTIYF
NA	NA	TRBV19	15	TRBJ1-3	TGTGCCAGTAGTATACTCGGGGTCACTGGAAACACCATATATTTT	CASSILGVTGNTIYF
NA	TRBD2	TRBV13	14	TRBJ2-5	TGTGCCAGCAGCTTAGGGGGCGGGAGAGAGACCCAGTACTTC	CASSLGGGRETQYF
NA	TRBD2	TRBV11-1	15	TRBJ2-3	TGTGCCAGCAGCGGGAATAGCGGGAGCGGGGATACGCAGTATTTT	CASSGNSGSGDTQYF
NA	NA	TRBV2	13	TRBJ1-4	TGTGCCAGCTCTTTTGGGCCTGGTGAAAAACTGTTTTTT	CASSFGPGEKLFF
NA	NA	TRBV25-1	15	TRBJ1-4	TGTGCCAGCAGCGAAGAAAGGGGGAGAGGTGAAAAACTGTTTTTT	CASSEERGRGEKLFF
NA	TRBD2	TRBV7-8	16	TRBJ2-1	TGTGCCAGCAGCTTCGGGGGGACTGTGGCCTACAATGAGCAGTTCTTC	CASSFGGTVAYNEQFF
NA	NA	TRBV7-8	15	TRBJ2-4	TGTGCCAGCAGCCTAAGTCATGTGGGGGGAAACATTCAGTACTTC	CASSLSHVGGNIQYF
NA	NA	TRBV19	13	TRBJ1-2	TGTGCCAGTAATGGGGGCCGGAACTATGGCTACACCTTC	CASNGGRNYGYTF
NA	NA	TRBV7-3	14	TRBJ2-5	TGTGCCAGCAGCCCCCAAGGGGCCCAAGAGACCCAGTACTTC	CASSPQGAQETQYF
NA	TRBD2	TRBV13	18	TRBJ2-7	TGTGCCAGCAGCTTAGGGCCTCTAGCGGGGGGAAGTTGGGACGAGCAGTACTTC	CASSLGPLAGGSWDEQYF
NA	NA	TRBV7-9	16	TRBJ1-2	TGTGCCAGCAGCTTAGGGCCCCCGACAGCTAACTATGGCTACACCTTC	CASSLGPPTANYGYTF
NA	TRBD1	TRBV4-3	16	TRBJ1-5	TGCGCCAGCAGCCAAGATACAGGGGGCGGATTAGGGCCCCAGCATTTT	CASSQDTGGGLGPQHF
NA	TRBD1	TRBV7-3	15	TRBJ2-1	TGTGCCAGCAGCCCGGGACAGGGGTGGAACAATGAGCAGTTCTTC	CASSPGQGWNNEQFF
NA	TRBD2	TRBV7-2	14	TRBJ2-7	TGTGCCAGCAGCTTAGGACTAGCATTCGACGAGCAGTACTTC	CASSLGLAFDEQYF
NA	TRBD1	TRBV19	13	TRBJ1-1	TGTGCCAGTAGGATGAGGGGGCGCGGTGAAGCTTTCTTT	CASRMRGRGEAFF
NA	NA	TRBV11-2	14	TRBJ1-3	TGTGCCAGCAGCCTTACAGGGTTCGGAAACACCATATATTTT	CASSLTGFGNTIYF
NA	TRBD2	TRBV7-9	16	TRBJ2-1	TGTGCCAGCAGCTTAGGGACTAGCGGGAGGAGCAATGAGCAGTTCTTC	CASSLGTSGRSNEQFF
NA	TRBD2	TRBV13	18	TRBJ2-5	TGTGCCAGCAGCCTCCAGGGACTAGCGGGAGGGCCCCGGGAGACCCAGTACTTC	CASSLQGLAGGPRETQYF
NA	NA	TRBV29-1	13	TRBJ1-1	TGCAGCGTTGAACCCCAGAGAGGCACTGAAGCTTTCTTT	CSVEPQRGTEAFF
NA	TRBD2	TRBV7-2	17	TRBJ2-1	TGTGCCAGCAGACCGACTAGCGGGAGGGGCTCCTACAATGAGCAGTTCTTC	CASRPTSGRGSYNEQFF
NA	TRBD1	TRBV4-3	15	TRBJ2-1	TGCGCCAGCAGCCAGACAGGGGGCGCACCGGTGGGGCAGTTCTTC	CASSQTGGAPVGQFF
few	TRBD1	TRBV3-1/TRBV3-2	14	TRBJ1-2	TGTGCCAGCAGCCCGACAGGGACCAACTATGGCTACACCTTC	CASSPTGTNYGYTF
NA	TRBD1	TRBV19	15	TRBJ1-2	TGTGCCAGTAGTACATCCCGGGACAGGGTAAACGGCTACACCTTC	CASSTSRDRVNGYTF
NA	TRBD2	TRBV7-2	15	TRBJ2-2	TGTGCCAGCAGCTTTTCGACAGCGGGAACCGGGGAGCTGTTTTTT	CASSFSTAGTGELFF
NA	TRBD1	TRBV5-1	16	TRBJ2-3	TGCGCCAGCAGCTTGGGAGACAGGGCTAGCACAGATACGCAGTATTTT	CASSLGDRASTDTQYF
NA	TRBD1	TRBV5-1	16	TRBJ1-3	TGCGCCAGCAGCCAGGGGACAGGATTCATTGGAAACACCATATATTTT	CASSQGTGFIGNTIYF
NA	TRBD2	TRBV7-9	13	TRBJ2-1	TGTGCCAGCGGACTAGCGGGTTGGGGGGAGCAGTTCTTC	CASGLAGWGEQFF
NA	NA	TRBV2	13	TRBJ1-4	TGTGCCAGCACCCGTGAACTTAATGAAAAACTGTTTTTT	CASTRELNEKLFF
NA	NA	TRBV11-3	15	TRBJ1-1	TGTGCCAGCAGCCAACCGTGGCGAAGCGTTCCTGAAGCTTTCTTT	CASSQPWRSVPEAFF
NA	NA	TRBV7-8	16	TRBJ1-5	TGTGCCAGCAGCTTAGGGGGGAGGGCCCGAAATCAGCCCCAGCATTTT	CASSLGGRARNQPQHF
NA	NA	TRBV19	20	TRBJ1-1	TGTGCCAGTAGTACAAGACAGCCCCAGGGTCTTCCTAACATGAACACTGAAGCTTTCTTT	CASSTRQPQGLPNMNTEAFF
NA	TRBD2	TRBV13	15	TRBJ2-7	TGTGCCAGCAGCTCTCCGGGGACTAGCGGATACGAGCAGTACTTC	CASSSPGTSGYEQYF
NA	TRBD1	TRBV4-1	16	TRBJ1-2	TGCGCCAGCAGCCAAGAGGATGGGATCAGGGGGCATGGCTACACCTTC	CASSQEDGIRGHGYTF
once	TRBD2	TRBV2	15	TRBJ2-1	TGTGCCAGCAGGAGAGCGGGGTACTCCTACAATGAGCAGTTCTTC	CASRRAGYSYNEQFF
NA	TRBD2	TRBV19	18	TRBJ2-7	TGTGCCAGTAGCTACGCCGGGACTAGCGGGGCTGAAAGCTACGAGCAGTACTTC	CASSYAGTSGAESYEQYF
NA	NA	TRBV7-2	15	TRBJ2-1	TGTGCCAGCAGCTTATGGGCTAGCGAGGGTAATGAGCAGTTCTTC	CASSLWASEGNEQFF
NA	NA	TRBV28	17	TRBJ1-6	TGTGCCAGCAGTTCCCCCCCGCAGGGCCTCTATAATTCACCCCTCCACTTT	CASSSPPQGLYNSPLHF